This T cell receptor (beta chain) was documented in a study of blood T cell repertoires in COVID-19. Overall study context: The United States, Italy and Spain supplied acute and convalescent COVID-19 samples. PBMCs, B-cell-depleted T cells, or T cells provided the cDNA or gDNA that made up the material.

Per the original data handling: Researchers report that nucleated cell counts were estimated from reference gene primer amplification. Produced via immunoSEQ multiplex PCR; TCRdb's table is partial and in-frame only. The V and J calls and the clone size are those of that table, but D and trimming were determined from the DNA. The sample contains under 250,000 clones, about 80% of which appear only once. The CDR3 sequence is 15 residues long. Trimming shortened V by 0 bases and J by 0 bases, and 7 bases separated the two germline ends. Germline lookup yields CDR1 SGHTA and CDR2 FQGNSA. The sample comprised peripheral blood. This chain links TRBV7-2 with TRBJ2-3, with no clear D. The TCR was taken from a woman in her fifties or sixties with acute or convalescent COVID-19. The DNA for the CDR3 is TGTGCCAGCAGCTTAGCGGTAACTAGCACAGATACGCAGTATTTT. Encoded protein: CASSLAVTSTDTQYF.